This TCR beta chain was sequenced in a study of cytomegalovirus exposure and HLA in healthy donors. Clones were read by immunoSEQ multiplex PCR, and TCRdb kept only the in-frame ones, dropping some. The repertoire holds 150,000 to 200,000 clones, 88% seen once, with 2.5% to 3% in the top ten. The junction had 15 bases not matched to a gene; V was cut back by 6 bases and J by 5 bases. This CDR3 is 18 amino acids long. The V gene's germline CDR1 is SNHLY and CDR2 FYNNEI. The sequencing sample was made of PBMCs. The V gene is TRBV2, the J gene TRBJ2-5; 13 nucleotides align to TRBD2. The origin of this receptor is a man aged 18 to 30 in good health and CMV-seronegative. Here the CDR3 reads CASSTGRRTSGRGETQYF. CDR3 nucleotides: TGTGCCAGCAGCACGGGCCGAAGGACTAGCGGGAGAGGGGAGACCCAGTACTTC.